Listed below are T cell receptor beta chains from one sample, sequenced in a study of Graves' ophthalmopathy and Graves' hyperthyroidism. TCRdb ran MiXCR on the multiplex PCR reads and lists one entry per CDR3 protein. The table shows some 350,000 distinct CDR3 sequences, with about a sixth occurring only once. Sequenced sample: peripheral blood. These TCRs come from an adult woman with stable Graves' hyperthyroidism. The CDR3 runs from the conserved cysteine through the conserved F or W. D genes are given only for firm matches. Only some rows state a clone size, as once, few, many or a class for expanded clones.

length: 16; J: TRBJ2-5; V: TRBV6-1; size: NA; D: TRBD1; DNA: TGTGCCAGCAGTGAAGCATCGGGACAGGGTCCGGAGACCCAGTACTTC; CDR3: CASSEASGQGPETQYF
length: 10; J: TRBJ2-3; V: TRBV20-1; size: many; D: NA; DNA: TGCAGTGCTAGTAGAGATACGCAGTATTTT; CDR3: CSASRDTQYF
length: 14; J: TRBJ2-7; V: TRBV3-1; size: NA; D: TRBD1; DNA: TGTGCCAGCAGCCGACAGGGTGGGGACTACGAGCAGTACTTC; CDR3: CASSRQGGDYEQYF
length: 14; J: TRBJ2-2; V: TRBV10-3; size: many; D: TRBD2; DNA: TGTGCCATCGGGGACTATATGAACACCGGGGAGCTGTTTTTT; CDR3: CAIGDYMNTGELFF
length: 16; J: TRBJ2-7; V: TRBV11-1; size: many; D: TRBD2; DNA: TGTGCCAGCAGCCCGCTGGCGGCTAGCGGCTCCTACGAGCAGTACTTC; CDR3: CASSPLAASGSYEQYF
length: 13; J: TRBJ1-3; V: TRBV29-1; size: few; D: TRBD1; DNA: TGCAGCGCCGCGGGACAGGCTGGAAACACCATATATTTT; CDR3: CSAAGQAGNTIYF
length: 14; J: TRBJ2-1; V: TRBV7-8; size: few; D: NA; DNA: TGTGCCAGCAGCGGGGACTCTTCCTACAATGAGCAGTTCTTC; CDR3: CASSGDSSYNEQFF
length: 16; J: TRBJ2-2; V: TRBV6-2/TRBV6-3; size: many; D: NA; DNA: TGTGCCAGCAGTTACGGTGTCAGCTCGAACACCGGGGAGCTGTTTTTT; CDR3: CASSYGVSSNTGELFF
length: 13; J: TRBJ2-7; V: TRBV27; size: many; D: NA; DNA: TGTGCCAGCAGTGCCAGGGACAACTACGAGCAGTACTTC; CDR3: CASSARDNYEQYF
length: 17; J: TRBJ2-7; V: TRBV4-1; size: few; D: NA; DNA: TGCGCCAGCAGCCCACAAGGTCGGGGGCCCCTTTCCTACGAGCAGTACTTC; CDR3: CASSPQGRGPLSYEQYF
length: 14; J: TRBJ1-6; V: TRBV20-1; size: many; D: TRBD1; DNA: TGCAGTGCGCGAGGGACAGCCTATAATTCACCCCTCCACTTT; CDR3: CSARGTAYNSPLHF
length: 15; J: TRBJ2-5; V: TRBV6-5; size: many; D: NA; DNA: TGTGCCAGCAGTTACTCTGGCAGGCCACAAGAGACCCAGTACTTC; CDR3: CASSYSGRPQETQYF
length: 13; J: TRBJ2-1; V: TRBV27; size: few; D: TRBD1; DNA: TGTGCCAGCAGTGTACGGACAGGCCATGAGCAGTTCTTC; CDR3: CASSVRTGHEQFF
length: 15; J: TRBJ1-2; V: TRBV28; size: many; D: TRBD1; DNA: TGTGCCAGCAGACACGACAGGGAGAGGGCGGTGACCTACACCTTC; CDR3: CASRHDRERAVTYTF
length: 18; J: TRBJ1-1; V: TRBV11-2; size: many; D: NA; DNA: TGTGCCAGCAGCTTAGATATTTGGGTTGGTATCAAAAACACTGAAGCTTTCTTT; CDR3: CASSLDIWVGIKNTEAFF
length: 14; J: TRBJ2-5; V: TRBV4-1; size: few; D: NA; DNA: TGCGCCAGCAGCCAAGTTAGCAGCGCGGAGACCCAGTACTTC; CDR3: CASSQVSSAETQYF
length: 13; J: TRBJ2-7; V: TRBV9; size: many; D: TRBD2; DNA: TGTGCCAGCAGCGTTGCGGGGGGTGACGAGCAGTACTTC; CDR3: CASSVAGGDEQYF
length: 12; J: TRBJ1-2; V: TRBV2; size: NA; D: NA; DNA: TGTGCCAGCAGGGGGACAAGCTATGGCTACACCTTC; CDR3: CASRGTSYGYTF
length: 15; J: TRBJ2-5; V: TRBV15; size: many; D: NA; DNA: TGTGCCACCAGTCCCAGCCCCCACAGCCAAGAGACCCAGTACTTC; CDR3: CATSPSPHSQETQYF
length: 15; J: TRBJ1-5; V: TRBV7-9; size: many; D: NA; DNA: TGTGCCAGCACCGTAGGGGGAGGGAACAATCAGCCCCAGCATTTT; CDR3: CASTVGGGNNQPQHF
length: 16; J: TRBJ2-5; V: TRBV28; size: many; D: NA; DNA: TGTGCCAGCAGACCCACAGGGACACTTGCCCAAGAGACCCAGTACTTC; CDR3: CASRPTGTLAQETQYF